These 14 T cell receptor beta chains were sequenced from one sample in a study of T cell clonality in common variable immunodeficiency (dated by TCRdb to the mid-2010s). The library was prepared using the immunoSEQ multiplex PCR assay. TCRdb holds this immuneACCESS table with in-frame rearrangements only. Some clones are missing; in checked studies, unresolved V genes explain under half, and the rest has no known cause. This sample was tabulated with fewer than 70,000 clones, among which there are no singletons. The ten largest clones represent approximately 1.6% of the sample. The sample taken for sequencing was peripheral blood mononuclear cells. Receptor source: a person aged 18-70 years in good health.

There are many counts of this clone. The read comes to an end 3 residues before the CDR3 does, leaving the germline J gene to fill in the end. This chain uses TRBV5-5 with TRBJ2-4, with 9 bases aligning to TRBD1. Germline V gives CDR1 SGHKS, CDR2 YYEKEE (reference sequence). There are 13 residues in the CDR3. V was pared by 4 bases and J by 8 bases, with 4 bases of the junction left unmatched. The CDR3 bases that were read are TGTGCCAGCAGCCCGGGACAGGGTTACATT. Translation: CASSPGQGYI. The complete CDR3 sequence is CASSPGQGYIQYF.

This clone was counted ten times or more. The read halts 3 residues ahead of the CDR3 end, with the missing end drawn from the germline J gene. The chain is built from TRBV19 and TRBJ2-7; the match to TRBD2 covers 8 bases. This CDR3 is 15 amino acids long. Per the germline V gene, CDR1 is LNHDA and CDR2 is SQIVND (reference sequence). Trimming took 5 bases from V and 5 from J; bases not matched to a gene: 11. CDR3 bases read: TGTGCCAGTAGTGTTTTGCGGGAGGAGTATGACGAG. This codes for CASSVLREEYDE. The entire CDR3 protein is CASSVLREEYDEQYF.

This clone was observed many times. The CDR3 end is not reached by the read, which stops 3 residues before it; the germline J gene fills it in. V usage is TRBV12-3 or TRBV12-4 and J usage is TRBJ1-1; D remains unclear. V was pared by 5 bases and J by 0 bases, with 10 bases between. The CDR3 covers 14 residues. The sequenced CDR3 bases are TGTGCCAGCAGTGCCAGCGACGTGAACACTGAA. Its protein is CASSASDVNTE. In full, the CDR3 is CASSASDVNTEAFF.

This clone was detected only a few times. Read coverage stops 3 residues before the CDR3 terminus; the germline J gene supplies the remainder. J is TRBJ2-1 and V is TRBV5-1, with 8 bases identical to TRBD2. V lost 2 bases, J lost 2 bases, and 6 bases stayed unmatched. This CDR3 region has 16 residues. Germline CDR1 SGHRS, CDR2 YFSETQ. CDR3 DNA, as far as it was read: TGCGCCAGCAGCTTAGGTGAACTAGCGGCCTACAATGAG. Protein: CASSLGELAAYNE. Given in full, the CDR3 is CASSLGELAAYNEQFF.

This clone appeared many times. The CDR3 end is not reached by the read, which stops 3 residues before it; the germline J gene fills it in. V is TRBV20-1 and J is TRBJ2-3, with TRBD2 matching 12 bases. Trimming cost V 6 bases and J 3 bases; bases outside gene matches: 16. CDR3 length: 18 amino acids. CDR1 is DFQATT, CDR2 SNEGSKA, per germline (reference sequence). CDR3 DNA, as far as it was read: TGCAGTGCCCAGACGAAGACGAGAACTAGCGGGAGGACAGATACG. Translating gives CSAQTKTRTSGRTDT. The full CDR3 sequence reads CSAQTKTRTSGRTDTQYF.

This clone came up many times. The CDR3 goes on 3 residues after the read ends, and that part is filled in from the germline J gene. The V gene is TRBV19, the J gene TRBJ1-5; 8 positions match TRBD1. CDR1 and CDR2 (germline): LNHDA, SQIVND (reference sequence). CDR3 length: 16 residues. Trimming cost V 5 bases and J 2 bases; bases outside gene matches: 8. The CDR3 protein is CASSPQGAVGNQPQHF. The part of the CDR3 DNA that was read is TGTGCCAGTAGTCCCCAGGGGGCCGTGGGCAATCAGCCC.

This clone showed up many times. The read ends 3 residues shy of where the CDR3 ends; the end is completed using the germline J gene. This chain uses TRBV5-1 with TRBJ2-5; possible D gene TRBD1, 5 bases. This CDR3 is 16 amino acids long. V lost 0 bases, J lost 0 bases, and 12 bases lay in between. Germline V gene data show CDR1 as SGHRS and CDR2 as YFSETQ. CDR3 amino acids: CASSLARQGNQETQYF. The DNA read from the CDR3 is TGCGCCAGCAGCTTGGCTCGGCAGGGCAACCAAGAGACC.

This clone has at least ten counts. The read finishes 3 residues shy of the CDR3 end, and the germline J gene is used to complete it. The gene calls are TRBV28 and TRBJ1-2; D remains ambiguous. The CDR3 spans 13 residues. V gave up 6 bases and J gave up 4 bases, with 12 bases separating them. Germline lookup yields CDR1 MDHEN and CDR2 SYDVKM. The CDR3 is CASRKPGFYGYTF. The CDR3 DNA, read in part, is TGTGCCAGCAGAAAGCCAGGATTCTATGGC.

Ten or more counts support this clone. From the germline J gene comes the end of the CDR3, since the read stops 3 residues before it. The rearrangement links TRBV5-4 to TRBJ2-5; 7 positions match TRBD2. CDR1 is SGHNT, CDR2 YYREEE, per germline (reference sequence). V shed 3 bases and J 5 bases; nucleotides not matched to a gene: 10. This CDR3 has 15 residues. The part of the CDR3 DNA that was read is TGTGCCAGCAGCTCGCCGAACTCCGGGGGGGAGACC. The encoded protein is CASSSPNSGGET. The entire CDR3 sequence reads CASSSPNSGGETQYF.

This clone has a count of ten or more. Read sequence stops 3 residues before the CDR3 end, and the germline J gene provides the missing end. The chain links TRBV7-2 to TRBJ1-5; D is unclear. V lost 5 bases, J lost 5 bases, and 10 bases lay in between. Germline-derived CDR1 and CDR2 are SGHTA and FQGNSA. The CDR3 has 13 residues. The CDR3 bases that were read are TGTGCCAGCAGCCCCACTGGGCATCAGCCC. Encoded protein: CASSPTGHQP. The full CDR3 is CASSPTGHQPQHF.

This clone was seen many times. Sequencing ends 3 residues short of the CDR3 end; the germline J gene provides the rest. The chain links TRBV29-1 to TRBJ1-2; D might be TRBD1 (6 bases). V was clipped by 5 bases and J by 5 bases, with 12 bases between them. The CDR3 runs to 12 residues. Germline V gene lookup returns CDR1 SQVTM and CDR2 ANQGSEA. The CDR3 DNA, read in part, is TGCAGCGTTAGGGGGGGAACTTATGGC. Its translation is CSVRGGTYG. The full CDR3 protein is CSVRGGTYGYTF.

This clone came up many times. The read ends 3 residues shy of where the CDR3 ends; the end is completed using the germline J gene. The J gene is TRBJ2-1, the V gene TRBV5-1; 10 bases fit TRBD2. J was trimmed by 1 base and V by 0 bases; bases with no gene match: 4. Germline CDR1 and CDR2: SGHRS and YFSETQ. The CDR3 is 17 residues long. CDR3 sequence reads: CASSLVVAGGSYNEQFF. The CDR3 DNA, read in part, is TGCGCCAGCAGCTTGGTGGTAGCGGGAGGATCCTACAATGAG.

This clone was detected ten times or more. The sequence runs out 3 residues before the end of the CDR3; the remainder is reconstructed from the germline J gene. This chain uses TRBV14 with TRBJ2-5; 10 bases agree with TRBD2. V lost 6 bases and J lost 3; bases outside the gene matches: 10. The V gene's germline CDR1 is SGHDN and CDR2 FVKESK. The CDR3 spans 16 residues. Partial CDR3 DNA: TGTGCCAGCAGTCCTCAGGTACTAGCGGGAAAAGAGACC. Protein product: CASSPQVLAGKET. The full CDR3 is CASSPQVLAGKETQYF.

This clone was seen repeatedly, ten times or more. The observed sequence ends 3 residues before the CDR3 terminus, with the missing tail filled in from the germline J gene. The V gene is TRBV20-1, the J gene TRBJ2-2; 8 nucleotides match TRBD2. CDR1 is DFQATT and CDR2 is SNEGSKA in the germline V gene (reference sequence). The CDR3 totals 15 residues. The V and J ends lost 2 bases and 4 bases, in that order; junction bases with no gene match: 6. This chain's CDR3 is CSARTSGRPTGELFF. Incomplete CDR3 DNA: TGCAGTGCTAGAACCAGCGGGAGACCCACCGGGGAG.